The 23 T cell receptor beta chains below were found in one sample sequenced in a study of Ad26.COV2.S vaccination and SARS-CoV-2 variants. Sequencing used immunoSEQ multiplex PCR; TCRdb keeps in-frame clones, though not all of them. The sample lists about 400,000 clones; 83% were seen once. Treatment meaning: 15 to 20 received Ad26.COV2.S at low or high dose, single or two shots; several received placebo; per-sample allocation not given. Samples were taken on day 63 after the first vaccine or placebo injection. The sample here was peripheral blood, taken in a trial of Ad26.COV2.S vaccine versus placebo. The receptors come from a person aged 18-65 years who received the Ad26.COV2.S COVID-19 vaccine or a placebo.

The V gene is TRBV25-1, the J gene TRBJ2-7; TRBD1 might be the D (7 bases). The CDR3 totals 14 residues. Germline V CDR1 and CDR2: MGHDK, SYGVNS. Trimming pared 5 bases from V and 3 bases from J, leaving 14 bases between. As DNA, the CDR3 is TGTGCCAGCAGTCGCGGAGGGGGCCACTACGAGCAGTACTTC. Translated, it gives CASSRGGGHYEQYF.

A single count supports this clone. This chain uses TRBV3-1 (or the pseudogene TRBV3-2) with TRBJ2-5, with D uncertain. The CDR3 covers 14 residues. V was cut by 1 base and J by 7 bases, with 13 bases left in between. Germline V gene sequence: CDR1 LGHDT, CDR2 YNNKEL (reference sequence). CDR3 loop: CASSQVANKGTQYF. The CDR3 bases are TGTGCCAGCAGCCAAGTAGCTAACAAGGGGACCCAGTACTTC.

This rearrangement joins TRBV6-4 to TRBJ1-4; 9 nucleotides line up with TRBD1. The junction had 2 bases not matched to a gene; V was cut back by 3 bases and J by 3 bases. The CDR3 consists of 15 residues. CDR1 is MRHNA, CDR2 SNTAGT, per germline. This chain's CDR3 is CASSDTGGPNEKLFF. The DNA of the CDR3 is TGTGCCAGCAGTGATACAGGGGGCCCTAATGAAAAACTGTTTTTT.

CDR3 nucleotide sequence: TGCGCCAGCAGCTTGGTTGGAGTCGTAGGTGACGGGGAGCTGTTTTTT. It specifies CASSLVGVVGDGELFF. J is TRBJ2-2 and V is TRBV5-1; D not certain. Germline-derived CDR1 and CDR2 are SGHRS and YFSETQ. The CDR3 totals 16 residues. V was shortened by 0 bases and J by 7 bases, with 16 bases between the two germline ends.

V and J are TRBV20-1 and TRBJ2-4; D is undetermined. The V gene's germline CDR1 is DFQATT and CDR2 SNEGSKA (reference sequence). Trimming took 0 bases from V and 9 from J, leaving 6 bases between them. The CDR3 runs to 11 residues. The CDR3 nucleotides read TGCAGTGCTAGAGATATAAGCATTCAGTACTTC. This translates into CSARDISIQYF.

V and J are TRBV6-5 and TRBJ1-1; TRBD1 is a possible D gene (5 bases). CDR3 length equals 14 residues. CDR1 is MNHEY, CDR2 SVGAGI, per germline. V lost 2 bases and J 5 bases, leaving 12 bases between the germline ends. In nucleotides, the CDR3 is TGTGCCAGCAGTTACAGGACATGGGGGACTGAAGCTTTCTTT. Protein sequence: CASSYRTWGTEAFF.

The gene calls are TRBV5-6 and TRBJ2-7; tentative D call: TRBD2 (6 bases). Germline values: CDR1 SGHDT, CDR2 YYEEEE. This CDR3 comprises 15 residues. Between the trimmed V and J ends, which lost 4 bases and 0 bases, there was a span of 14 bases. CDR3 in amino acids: CASSQVASDSYEQYF. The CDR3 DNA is TGTGCCAGCAGCCAGGTAGCTAGCGACTCCTACGAGCAGTACTTC.

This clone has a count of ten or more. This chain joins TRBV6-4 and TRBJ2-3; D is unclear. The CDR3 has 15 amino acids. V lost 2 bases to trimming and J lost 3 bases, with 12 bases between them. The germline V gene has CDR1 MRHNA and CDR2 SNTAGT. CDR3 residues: CASSDGDSGTDTQYF. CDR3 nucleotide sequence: TGTGCCAGCAGTGACGGGGATAGTGGTACAGATACGCAGTATTTT.

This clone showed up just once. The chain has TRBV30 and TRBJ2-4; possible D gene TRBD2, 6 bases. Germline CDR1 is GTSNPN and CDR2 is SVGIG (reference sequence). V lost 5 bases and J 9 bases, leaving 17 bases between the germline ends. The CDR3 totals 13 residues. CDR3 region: CAWSGGLASIQYF. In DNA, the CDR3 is TGTGCCTGGTCCGGGGGATTGGCAAGCATTCAGTACTTC. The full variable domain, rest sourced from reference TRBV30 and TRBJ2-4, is SQTIHQWPATLVQPVGSPLSLECTVEGTSNPNLYWYRQAAGRGLQLLFYSVGIGQISSEVPQNLSASRPQDRQFILSSKKLLLSDSGFYLCAWSGGLASIQYFGAGTRLSVL.

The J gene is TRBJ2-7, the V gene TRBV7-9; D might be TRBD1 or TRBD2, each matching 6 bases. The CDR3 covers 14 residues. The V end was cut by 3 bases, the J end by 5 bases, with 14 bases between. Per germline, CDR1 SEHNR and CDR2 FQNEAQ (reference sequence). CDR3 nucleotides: TGTGCCAGCAGCTTTCAGGGGACTTGGGACGAGCAGTACTTC. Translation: CASSFQGTWDEQYF.

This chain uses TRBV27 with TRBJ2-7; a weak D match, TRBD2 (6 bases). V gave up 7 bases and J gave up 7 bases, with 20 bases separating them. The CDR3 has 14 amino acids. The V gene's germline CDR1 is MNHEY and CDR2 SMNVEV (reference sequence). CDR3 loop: CASTPGGAKVEQYF. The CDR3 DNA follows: TGTGCCAGCACCCCTGGAGGGGCCAAGGTGGAGCAGTACTTC.

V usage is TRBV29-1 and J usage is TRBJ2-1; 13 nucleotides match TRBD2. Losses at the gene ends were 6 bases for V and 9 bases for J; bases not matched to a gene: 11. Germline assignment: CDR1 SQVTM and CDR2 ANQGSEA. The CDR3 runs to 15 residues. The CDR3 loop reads CSVPRLAGGRIEQFF. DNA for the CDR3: TGCAGCGTCCCAAGACTAGCGGGGGGTCGGATTGAGCAGTTCTTC.

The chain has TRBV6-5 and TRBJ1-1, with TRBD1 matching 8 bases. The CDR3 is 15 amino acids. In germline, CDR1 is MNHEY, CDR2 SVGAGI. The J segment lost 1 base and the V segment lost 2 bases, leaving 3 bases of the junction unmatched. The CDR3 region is CASSYTGGRNTEAFF. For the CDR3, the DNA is TGTGCCAGCAGTTACACAGGGGGGAGGAACACTGAAGCTTTCTTT.

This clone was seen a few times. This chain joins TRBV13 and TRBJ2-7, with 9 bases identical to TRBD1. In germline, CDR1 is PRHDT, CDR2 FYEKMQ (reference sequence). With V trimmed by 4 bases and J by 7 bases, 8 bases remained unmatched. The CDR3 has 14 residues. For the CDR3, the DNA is TGTGCCAGCAGCTCAAGGACAGGGGCGCGGGAGCAGTACTTC. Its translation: CASSSRTGAREQYF.

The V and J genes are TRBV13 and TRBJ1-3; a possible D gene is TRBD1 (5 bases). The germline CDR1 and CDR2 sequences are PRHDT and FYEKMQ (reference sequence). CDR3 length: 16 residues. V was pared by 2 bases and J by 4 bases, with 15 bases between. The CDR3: CASSLFLMRGGNTIYF. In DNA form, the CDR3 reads TGTGCCAGCAGCTTATTTCTGATGAGGGGAGGAAACACCATATATTTT.

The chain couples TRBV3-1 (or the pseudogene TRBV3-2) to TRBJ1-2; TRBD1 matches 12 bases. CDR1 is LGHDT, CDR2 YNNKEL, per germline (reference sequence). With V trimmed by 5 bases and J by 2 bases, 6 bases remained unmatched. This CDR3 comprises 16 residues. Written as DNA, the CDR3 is TGTGCCAGCAGCTCTTCCGGGACAGGGGGCAACTATGGCTACACCTTC. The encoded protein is CASSSSGTGGNYGYTF.

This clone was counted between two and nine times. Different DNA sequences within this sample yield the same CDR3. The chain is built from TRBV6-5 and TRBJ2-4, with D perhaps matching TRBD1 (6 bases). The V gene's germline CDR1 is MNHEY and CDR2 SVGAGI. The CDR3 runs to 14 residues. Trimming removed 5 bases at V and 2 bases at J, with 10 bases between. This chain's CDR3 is CASSLQGSKNIQYF. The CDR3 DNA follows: TGTGCCAGCAGTCTTCAGGGGTCCAAAAACATTCAGTACTTC.

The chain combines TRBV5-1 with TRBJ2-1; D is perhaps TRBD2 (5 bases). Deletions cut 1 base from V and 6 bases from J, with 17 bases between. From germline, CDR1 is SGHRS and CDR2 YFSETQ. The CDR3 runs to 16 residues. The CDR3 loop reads CASSLHWTGGGNEQFF. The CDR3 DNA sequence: TGCGCCAGCAGCTTGCACTGGACGGGTGGAGGCAATGAGCAGTTCTTC.

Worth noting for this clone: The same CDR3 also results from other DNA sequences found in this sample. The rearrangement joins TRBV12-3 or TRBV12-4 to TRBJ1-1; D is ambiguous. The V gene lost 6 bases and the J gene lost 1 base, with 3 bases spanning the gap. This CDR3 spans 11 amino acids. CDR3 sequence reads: CASSQNTEAFF. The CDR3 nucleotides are TGTGCCAGCAGCCAGAACACTGAAGCTTTCTTT.

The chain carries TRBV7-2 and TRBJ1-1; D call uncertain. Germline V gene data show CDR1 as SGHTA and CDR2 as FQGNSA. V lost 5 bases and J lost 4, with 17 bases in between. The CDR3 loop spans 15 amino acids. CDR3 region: CASSPTLDRSTEAFF. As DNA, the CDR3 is TGTGCCAGCAGCCCTACCTTAGACCGTTCCACTGAAGCTTTCTTT.

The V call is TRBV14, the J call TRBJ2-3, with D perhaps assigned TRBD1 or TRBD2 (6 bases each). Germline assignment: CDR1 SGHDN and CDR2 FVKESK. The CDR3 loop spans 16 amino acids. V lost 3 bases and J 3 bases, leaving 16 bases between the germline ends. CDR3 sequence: CASSHRDRRGTDTQYF. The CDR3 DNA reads TGTGCCAGCAGCCATAGAGACAGGAGGGGAACAGATACGCAGTATTTT.

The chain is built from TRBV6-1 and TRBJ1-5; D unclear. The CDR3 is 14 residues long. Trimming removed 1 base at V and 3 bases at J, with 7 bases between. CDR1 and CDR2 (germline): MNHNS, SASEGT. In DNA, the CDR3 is TGTGCCAGCAGTGAAGGGGCTATCAATCAGCCCCAGCATTTT. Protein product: CASSEGAINQPQHF.

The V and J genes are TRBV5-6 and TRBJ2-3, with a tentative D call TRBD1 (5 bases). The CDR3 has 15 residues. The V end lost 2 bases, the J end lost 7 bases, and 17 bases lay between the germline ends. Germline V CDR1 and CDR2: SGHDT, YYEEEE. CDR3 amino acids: CASSFFSTGGHTQYF. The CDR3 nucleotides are TGTGCCAGCAGCTTTTTCTCTACAGGTGGCCATACGCAGTATTTT.